Described below is a single T cell receptor (beta chain) sequence and its context. Within the library, unique molecular identifiers were attached to each individual cDNA molecule. TCRdb reprocessed the RACE reads with MiXCR, giving one entry per CDR3 protein. The repertoire consists of around 100,000 distinct CDR3 sequences, with approximately 10% occurring once and the leading ten covering under 4.5%. The source of the sample is a study of human T cells and chemical hapten exposure. Across the whole study: 2% DPC was applied to about 2 cm by about 2 cm of upper inner arm skin for sensitization. How much TCR each sample yielded varied, mostly because pooled library volumes differed slightly.

After removal of 3 bases from V and 1 base from J, the junction contained 10 bases not matched to a gene. The CDR3 has 17 amino acids. Regarding time point: patch test 1, 2 weeks after DPC sensitization. As for treatment: therapeutic diphenylcyclopropenone sensitization with weekly scalp DPC. This receptor was obtained from a middle-aged woman with alopecia areata. Some clones in this sample may be carry-over from other donors' samples. The source material was whole blood, sampled in connection with sensitization to the hapten diphenylcyclopropenone (DPC). The gene calls are TRBV12-3 or TRBV12-4 and TRBJ1-1, with 8 bases lining up with TRBD1. CDR3 residues: CASSFSPGGSWNTEAFF. In nucleotides, the CDR3 is TGTGCCAGCAGTTTTTCGCCAGGGGGCAGTTGGAACACTGAAGCTTTCTTT.